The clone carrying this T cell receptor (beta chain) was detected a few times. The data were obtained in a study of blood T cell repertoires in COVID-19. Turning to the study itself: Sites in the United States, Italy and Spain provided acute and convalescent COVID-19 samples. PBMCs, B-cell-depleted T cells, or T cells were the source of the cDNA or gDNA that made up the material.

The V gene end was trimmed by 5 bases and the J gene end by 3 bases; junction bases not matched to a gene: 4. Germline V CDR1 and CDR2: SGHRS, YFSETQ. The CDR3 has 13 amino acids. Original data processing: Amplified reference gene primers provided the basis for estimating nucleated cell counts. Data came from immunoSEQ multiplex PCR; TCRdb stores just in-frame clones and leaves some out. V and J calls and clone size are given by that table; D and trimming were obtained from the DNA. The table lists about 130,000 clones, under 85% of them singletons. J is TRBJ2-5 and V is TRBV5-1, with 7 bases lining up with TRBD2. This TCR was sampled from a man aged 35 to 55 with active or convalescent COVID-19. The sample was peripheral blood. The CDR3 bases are TGCGCCAGCAGGCAAGCGGGGAAAGAGACCCAGTACTTC. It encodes CASRQAGKETQYF.